Following are 2 T cell receptor beta chains from one sample sequenced in a study of blood T cell repertoires in COVID-19 (dated by TCRdb to about 2020). Libraries were constructed by the immunoSEQ multiplex PCR assay. TCRdb holds this immuneACCESS table with in-frame rearrangements only. Some clones are missing; in checked studies, unresolved V genes explain under half, and the rest has no known cause. The sample table contains 200,000 to 300,000 clones; only one count was recorded for approximately 80% of them. The ten biggest clones cover around 27% of the sample. What was sequenced was peripheral blood. These receptors were collected from a man aged 40-55 years with acute or convalescent COVID-19.

This chain connects TRBV7-3 to TRBJ2-3; no definite D call. CDR3 size: 13 residues. CDR1 is SGHTA, CDR2 FQGTGA, per germline. V lost 5 bases to trimming and J lost 5 bases, with 11 bases between them. The CDR3 region is CASSRTLGDTQYF. The DNA for the CDR3 is TGTGCCAGCAGCCGAACCCTCGGAGATACGCAGTATTTT. Variable domain in full (rest from reference TRBV7-3 and TRBJ2-3): GAGVSQTPSNKVTEKGKYVELRCDPISGHTALYWYRQSLGQGPEFLIYFQGTGAADDSGLPNDRFFAVRPEGSVSTLKIQRTERGDSAVYLCASSRTLGDTQYFGPGTRLTVL.

The chain joins TRBV5-5 to TRBJ2-1; 13 bases map to TRBD2. The J segment lost 10 bases and the V segment lost 3 bases, leaving 4 bases of the junction unmatched. The length of the CDR3 is 14 residues. Germline V gene lookup returns CDR1 SGHKS and CDR2 YYEKEE (reference sequence). The CDR3 DNA reads TGTGCCAGCAGCTCGCAGGGACTAGCGGGAGAGCAGTTCTTC. It specifies CASSSQGLAGEQFF.